This T cell receptor beta chain stems from a study of cytotoxic CD8 clonotypes in ibrutinib-treated CLL. Study information: Partial responders around 25, complete 2; approximately 12 progressed and about 14 stayed in remission by median roughly 73 months.

Sequenced by immunoSEQ multiplex PCR; TCRdb stores in-frame clones only, minus some. The sample yields 250,000 to 350,000 clones, roughly 76% seen once. Sample: PBMCs, taken at disease progression, from a patient treated with ibrutinib. The origin of this receptor is a human donor with chronic lymphocytic leukemia.

The CDR3 here is CASSRTAVAGKLFF. The DNA of the CDR3 is TGCGCCAGCAGCCGGACAGCAGTGGCCGGAAAACTGTTTTTT. The chain uses TRBV5-1 and TRBJ1-4, with D possibly being TRBD1 (6 bases). The CDR3 has 14 amino acids. The V end lost 4 bases, the J end lost 10 bases, and 17 bases lay between the germline ends. The germline CDR1 and CDR2 sequences are SGHRS and YFSETQ.